Sequencing of this T cell receptor beta chain was carried out in a study of T cell repertoires in cytomegalovirus infection (dated by TCRdb to between 2017 and 2020). Broadly, across the study: Because public TCR beta signatures pointed to carriage of CMV infection together with the matching HLA type, the HLA type of each donor mattered for the analysis. What the authors observed across the whole study: The ex vivo response was dominated by HLA-C-restricted CMV-specific TCR beta clonotypes, and the single most frequent clonotype in two of eight donors was supplied by these HLA-C-restricted clonotypes. In both this cohort and an independent cohort of some 380 donors, the cumulative frequency of public TCR beta family members distinguished carriers of CMV infection plus the relevant HLA type.

Sequenced using an Illumina HiSeq 1500. TCRdb trimmed public reads at Q25 via fastp, called clones via MiXCR and kept in-frame beta chains. Each entry merges the rows of one CDR3 protein and shows their most common DNA and genes. This sample is represented by 450,000 to 600,000 distinct CDR3 sequences; 11% of them were singletons. More than 8.5% of the sample is taken by the ten largest. V is trimmed back by 4 bases and J by 3 bases, and the junction contains 7 bases that no gene match accounts for. Counted from cysteine to phenylalanine, this CDR3 has 16 amino acids. CDR3 DNA only is kept here, 48 bases in frame from base 1. CDR1 SGHTA and CDR2 FQGTGA were looked up in the germline V gene. As for this clonotype: No antigen is known for it. No per-base quality is available; no much larger clone lies one base away.

The sample comprised PBMCs. Here the chain combines TRBV7-3 and TRBJ2-3, with 10 bases aligning to TRBD2. This clonotype was sampled from a human donor in good health (CMV status not recorded). Some clones in this sample may be carry-over from other donors' samples. The DNA sequence is given as TGTGCCAGCAGCTCCGTAGCGGGGGGAAAGACAGATACGCAGTATTTT. Translated, it gives CASSSVAGGKTDTQYF. With the portions outside the CDR3 filled from the reference TRBV7-3 and TRBJ2-3 genes, the complete variable region becomes GAGVSQTPSNKVTEKGKYVELRCDPISGHTALYWYRQSLGQGPEFLIYFQGTGAADDSGLPNDRFFAVRPEGSVSTLKIQRTERGDSAVYLCASSSVAGGKTDTQYFGPGTRLTVL.